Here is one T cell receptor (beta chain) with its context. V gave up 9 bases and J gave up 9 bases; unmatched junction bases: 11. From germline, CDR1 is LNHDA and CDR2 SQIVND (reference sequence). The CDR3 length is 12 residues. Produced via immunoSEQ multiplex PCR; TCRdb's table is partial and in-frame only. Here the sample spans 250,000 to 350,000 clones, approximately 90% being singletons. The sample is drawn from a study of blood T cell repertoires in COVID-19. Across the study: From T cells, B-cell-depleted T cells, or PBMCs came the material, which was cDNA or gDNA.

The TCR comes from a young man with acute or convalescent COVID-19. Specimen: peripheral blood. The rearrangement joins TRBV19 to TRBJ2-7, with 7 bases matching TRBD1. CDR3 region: CASLKTGPWQYF. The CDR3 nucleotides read TGTGCCAGCCTAAAGACAGGGCCATGGCAGTACTTC.